This passage covers 27 T cell receptor beta chains from one sample sequenced in a study of T cells after yellow fever vaccination. TCRdb re-analysed the 5' RACE reads in MiXCR, keeping a single row per CDR3 protein. The data show approximately 300,000 distinct CDR3 sequences, around a tenth seen once. This sample comprised CD4+ T cells sorted from PBMCs, obtained 45 days after the yellow fever booster vaccination. These receptors were collected from a man between 18 and 35 years old who received the YFV17D yellow fever vaccine.

In its sample, this clonotype was seen many times. V is TRBV10-2 and J is TRBJ1-3; D uncertain. Germline V gene lookup returns CDR1 WSHSY and CDR2 SAAADI. This CDR3 is 13 amino acids long. Trimming pared 4 bases from V and 4 bases from J, leaving 8 bases between. CDR3 in amino acids: CASSVTEGNTIYF. In DNA form, the CDR3 reads TGCGCCAGCAGTGTGACGGAGGGAAACACCATATATTTT.

This clonotype was seen ten or more times. The chain has TRBV5-1 and TRBJ2-3, with D possibly matching TRBD2 (6 bases). Deletions cut 2 bases from V and 1 base from J, with 11 bases between. From germline, CDR1 is SGHRS and CDR2 YFSETQ. The CDR3 has 15 amino acids. CDR3 loop: CASSFGRERTDTQYF. CDR3 nucleotide sequence: TGCGCCAGCAGCTTCGGGCGGGAACGCACAGATACGCAGTATTTT.

The sample holds many counts of this clonotype. The V call is TRBV5-5, the J call TRBJ2-3, with a weak D call TRBD1 (6 bases). V was trimmed by 5 bases and J by 6 bases, leaving 16 bases between them. This CDR3 region has 14 residues. Germline lookup yields CDR1 SGHKS and CDR2 YYEKEE (reference sequence). This chain's CDR3 is CASSFTTGRDTQYF. DNA for the CDR3: TGTGCCAGCAGTTTCACAACAGGGCGGGATACGCAGTATTTT.

This clonotype was seen a handful of times. V gene TRBV6-2 or TRBV6-3 combines with J gene TRBJ2-7; D is possibly TRBD1 (6 bases). The germline CDR1 and CDR2 sequences are MNHEY and SVGEGT. The CDR3 is made up of 13 amino acids. V was clipped by 5 bases and J by 1 base, with 9 bases between them. CDR3 sequence (DNA): TGTGCCAGCAGTGGGGACATGTCCTACGAGCAGTACGTC. Translated, it gives CASSGDMSYEQYV.

V gene TRBV5-1 combines with J gene TRBJ2-2; no firm D call. V lost 5 bases, J lost 0 bases, and 8 bases lay in between. The CDR3 consists of 14 residues. Germline lookup yields CDR1 SGHRS and CDR2 YFSETQ. The CDR3 protein is CASRVSPNTGELFF. Written as DNA, the CDR3 is TGCGCCAGCAGGGTCAGCCCGAACACCGGGGAGCTGTTTTTT.

This clonotype occurred a few times. One end of the junction does not line up with germline, which may come from a read error. The V gene is TRBV11-3, the J gene TRBJ1-2, with 7 bases lining up with TRBD1. The CDR3 totals 12 residues. Germline CDR1 is SGHNT and CDR2 is YENEEA. CDR3 sequence (DNA): TGTGCCAGCAGCCAAACATCCGGGACAGTCGTCTTC. Protein sequence: CASSQTSGTVVF.

This clonotype was observed a few times. The chain links TRBV20-1 to TRBJ1-5; D gene uncertain. The CDR3 sequence is 14 residues long. V was cut by 4 bases and J by 3 bases, with 13 bases left in between. CDR1 and CDR2 from the germline V gene are DFQATT and SNEGSKA (reference sequence). The CDR3 here is CSATSDIDNQPQHF. The CDR3 nucleotides are TGCAGTGCTACCTCCGACATCGACAATCAGCCCCAGCATTTT.

V and J are TRBV20-1 and TRBJ1-2; possible D gene TRBD1, 6 bases. The CDR3 runs 18 residues. Trimming took off 5 bases at V and 0 bases at J, with 25 bases between the two ends. The V gene's germline CDR1 is DFQATT and CDR2 SNEGSKA (reference sequence). The CDR3 is CSAYLNRRVGGSNYGYTF. The CDR3 DNA follows: TGCAGTGCTTATCTTAATCGAAGGGTGGGGGGCTCTAACTATGGCTACACCTTC.

This clonotype was detected many times. The V gene is TRBV12-3 or TRBV12-4, the J gene TRBJ2-1; D could derive from TRBD1 or TRBD2 (5 bases each). With 3 bases removed from V and 0 bases from J, the gap between germline ends came to 12 bases. CDR3 size: 16 residues. For the CDR3, the DNA is TGTGCCAGCAGTTTGGGGGAACGGAGCTCCTACAATGAGCAGTTCTTC. Its protein is CASSLGERSSYNEQFF.

The chain carries TRBV4-3 and TRBJ2-5; the match to TRBD2 covers 12 bases. CDR1 LGHNA and CDR2 YSLEER come from the germline V gene. This CDR3 comprises 18 residues. J was trimmed by 4 bases and V by 4 bases; bases with no gene match: 13. CDR3 in DNA: TGCGCCAGCAGCCGTGGGGCGCTAGCGGGGGGGCCTTCAGAGACCCAGTACTTC. It encodes CASSRGALAGGPSETQYF.

Here the CDR3 reads CSASARGQGWYTF. CDR3 nucleotides: TGCAGTGCTAGTGCGCGAGGACAGGGATGGTACACCTTC. This chain connects TRBV20-1 to TRBJ1-2; 8 positions match TRBD1. Germline CDR1 DFQATT, CDR2 SNEGSKA (reference sequence). This CDR3 contains 13 residues. V was clipped by 3 bases and J by 11 bases; unmatched bases: 11.

This clonotype was counted a few times. The chain joins TRBV6-1 to TRBJ1-5, with no clear D. This CDR3 has 17 amino acids. Germline CDR1 and CDR2: MNHNS and SASEGT. The V gene lost 6 bases and the J gene lost 0 bases, with 18 bases spanning the gap. The DNA for the CDR3 is TGTGCCAGCAGCCCAGCGGGAGGGCAGAATAGCAATCAGCCCCAGCATTTT. Encoded protein: CASSPAGGQNSNQPQHF.

The chain couples TRBV10-2 to TRBJ2-1; 8 bases map to TRBD2. The CDR3 extends over 17 amino acids. With 2 bases clipped from V and 5 bases from J, the junction kept 11 bases outside the gene matches. The germline V gene encodes CDR1 WSHSY and CDR2 SAAADI. The CDR3 is CASSEGGRGGPHNEQFF. The CDR3, as DNA: TGCGCCAGCAGTGAGGGAGGTCGGGGGGGGCCCCACAATGAGCAGTTCTTC.

This clonotype was observed at least ten times. V gene TRBV7-9 combines with J gene TRBJ2-7; 12 nucleotides line up with TRBD2. Per the germline V gene, CDR1 is SEHNR and CDR2 is FQNEAQ (reference sequence). With V trimmed by 5 bases and J by 2 bases, 4 bases remained unmatched. CDR3 length: 15 amino acids. The CDR3 here is CASSPRTSGTYEQYF. The CDR3 DNA is TGTGCCAGCAGCCCGAGGACTAGCGGGACCTACGAGCAGTACTTC.

J is TRBJ2-3 and V is TRBV12-3 or TRBV12-4; no clear D. The CDR3 extends over 13 amino acids. The ends were cut back, 4 bases at V and 3 bases at J, with 8 bases in the middle. CDR3 sequence: CASSSQETDTQYF. The CDR3 DNA follows: TGTGCCAGCAGTTCCCAGGAAACAGATACGCAGTATTTT.

The sample holds a few counts of this clonotype. The chain has TRBV6-5 and TRBJ1-1; no reliable D call. Looked up from germline, CDR1 is MNHEY and CDR2 is SVGAGI. V lost 10 bases to trimming and J lost 1 base, with 13 bases between them. The length of the CDR3 is 13 residues. The CDR3 DNA reads TGTGCCACCTCGGACGGCGGGAACACTGAAGCTTTCTTT. This codes for CATSDGGNTEAFF.

The V call is TRBV7-3, the J call TRBJ2-1; 7 positions match TRBD2. The trim removed 4 bases at V and 4 bases at J, leaving 7 bases unmatched. CDR3 length: 15 amino acids. Germline loops: CDR1 SGHTA, CDR2 FQGTGA. The CDR3 sequence: CASSSLGGGYNEQFF. The CDR3 bases are TGTGCCAGCAGCTCACTGGGCGGGGGTTACAATGAGCAGTTCTTC.

In its sample, this clonotype was seen a few times. This chain connects TRBV9 to TRBJ1-4; D gene ambiguous. V shed 4 bases and J shed 3 bases, with 19 bases lying between them. The germline CDR1 and CDR2 sequences are SGDLS and YYNGEE. The length of the CDR3 is 17 residues. CDR3 sequence (DNA): TGTGCCAGCAGCCCCCTCGGCGGAGACGCGGCTAATGAAAAACTGTTTTTT. Its protein product is CASSPLGGDAANEKLFF.

Only a few counts were recorded for this clonotype. The rearrangement joins TRBV5-1 to TRBJ1-4; D is unclear. Germline loops: CDR1 SGHRS, CDR2 YFSETQ. CDR3 length: 15 residues. V lost 0 bases and J lost 5, with 11 bases in between. CDR3 sequence: CASSLVAGKNEKLFF. CDR3 bases: TGCGCCAGCAGCTTGGTGGCAGGAAAGAATGAAAAACTGTTTTTT.

The V and J genes are TRBV7-2 and TRBJ2-7; TRBD1 aligns across 7 bases. The germline V gene has CDR1 SGHTA and CDR2 FQGNSA. The CDR3 consists of 15 residues. The trim removed 5 bases at V and 6 bases at J, leaving 13 bases unmatched. The DNA of the CDR3 is TGTGCCAGCAGCCCTAGGAGGACAGGTCGGGGCGAGCAGTACTTC. Its translation: CASSPRRTGRGEQYF.

At least ten counts were recorded for this clonotype. The chain is built from TRBV4-1 and TRBJ1-6, with D unresolved. Per the germline V gene, CDR1 is MGHRA and CDR2 is YSYEKL. Trimming left V 0 bases short and J 14 bases short, with 11 bases between. The CDR3 spans 13 residues. The CDR3 protein is CASSQDARTALHF. The DNA for the CDR3 is TGCGCCAGCAGCCAAGATGCCCGAACGGCCCTCCACTTT.

This clonotype was seen more than once but under ten times. The rearrangement joins TRBV7-9 to TRBJ1-2; perhaps TRBD1 as D (6 bases). Looked up from germline, CDR1 is SEHNR and CDR2 is FQNEAQ (reference sequence). With 1 base removed from V and 8 bases from J, the gap between germline ends came to 14 bases. The CDR3 sequence is 14 residues long. The CDR3 sequence: CASSLVSQGRGYTF. The CDR3 DNA follows: TGTGCCAGCAGCTTAGTGTCCCAGGGGAGAGGCTACACCTTC.

V and J are TRBV10-3 and TRBJ1-5, with TRBD1 identical over 8 bases. Looked up from germline, CDR1 is ENHRY and CDR2 is SYGVKD. The CDR3 runs 14 residues. With V trimmed by 4 bases and J by 6 bases, 5 bases remained unmatched. CDR3 in amino acids: CAISGQGASQPQHF. CDR3 bases: TGTGCCATCAGTGGGCAGGGGGCGAGTCAGCCCCAGCATTTT.

The chain has TRBV19 and TRBJ2-6; 8 bases match TRBD1. Germline V gives CDR1 LNHDA, CDR2 SQIVND (reference sequence). This CDR3 region has 16 residues. With 3 bases clipped from V and 8 bases from J, the junction kept 9 bases outside the gene matches. CDR3 amino acids: CASSIWVQGATNVLTF. The DNA for the CDR3 is TGTGCCAGTAGTATTTGGGTGCAGGGGGCGACCAACGTCCTGACTTTC.

The chain carries TRBV7-6 and TRBJ2-3; possibly TRBD2 for D (5 bases). The V and J ends lost 2 bases and 3 bases respectively, with 18 bases between them. The CDR3 is 17 amino acids. Germline loops: CDR1 SGHVS, CDR2 FNYEAQ. CDR3 nucleotides: TGTGCCAGCAGCTTATTTGGCGGACTCGGGAAGACAGATACGCAGTATTTT. Translation: CASSLFGGLGKTDTQYF.

This clonotype has a handful of counts. CDR3 nucleotide sequence: TGTGCCATCAAAGCTGGCGCCGATTCGGGGGCCGGGGAGCTGTTTTTT. This sequence encodes CAIKAGADSGAGELFF. This chain uses TRBV10-3 with TRBJ2-2; tentative D call: TRBD2 (6 bases). The CDR3 covers 16 residues. V lost 7 bases and J 6 bases, leaving 21 bases between the germline ends. Per the germline V gene, CDR1 is ENHRY and CDR2 is SYGVKD.

V is TRBV20-1 and J is TRBJ1-1; TRBD1 matches 9 bases. Germline loops: CDR1 DFQATT, CDR2 SNEGSKA (reference sequence). The CDR3 covers 13 residues. Trimming at V came to 6 bases and at J to 3 bases, leaving 5 bases not matched to a gene. CDR3 region: CSAARTGDTEAFF. The DNA for the CDR3 is TGCAGTGCCGCCAGGACAGGGGACACTGAAGCTTTCTTT.